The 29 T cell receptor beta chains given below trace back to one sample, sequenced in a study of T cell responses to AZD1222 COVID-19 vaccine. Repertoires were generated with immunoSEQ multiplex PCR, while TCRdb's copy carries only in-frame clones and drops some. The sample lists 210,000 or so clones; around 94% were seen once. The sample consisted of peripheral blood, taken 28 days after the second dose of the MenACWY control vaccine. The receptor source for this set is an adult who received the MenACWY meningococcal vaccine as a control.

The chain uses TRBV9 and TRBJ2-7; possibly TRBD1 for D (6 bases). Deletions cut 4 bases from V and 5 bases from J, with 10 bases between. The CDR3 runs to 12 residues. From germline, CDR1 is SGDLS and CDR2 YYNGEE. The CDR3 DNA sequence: TGTGCCAGCAGCCCAGAGGGGGACGAGCAGTACTTC. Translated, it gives CASSPEGDEQYF.

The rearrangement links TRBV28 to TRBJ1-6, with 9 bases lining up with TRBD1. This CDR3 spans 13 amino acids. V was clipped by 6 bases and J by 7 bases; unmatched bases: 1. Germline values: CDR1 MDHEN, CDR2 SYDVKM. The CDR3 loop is CASRDRGNSPLHF. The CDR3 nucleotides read TGTGCCAGCAGGGACAGGGGAAATTCACCCCTCCACTTT.

Written as DNA, the CDR3 is TGTGCCAGCAGCCCGGCAGGAAACACCATATATTTT. Its protein product is CASSPAGNTIYF. The chain couples TRBV14 to TRBJ1-3; no firm D call. Trimming took 4 bases from V and 4 from J, leaving 5 bases between them. Germline V gives CDR1 SGHDN, CDR2 FVKESK. This CDR3 has 12 residues.

Here the CDR3 reads CASSFPGLAGGTDTQYF. CDR3 in DNA: TGTGCCAGCAGCTTCCCCGGACTAGCGGGGGGAACAGATACGCAGTATTTT. The chain combines TRBV7-8 with TRBJ2-3, with TRBD2 matching 14 bases. The CDR3 totals 17 residues. CDR1 and CDR2 (germline): SGHVS, FQNEAQ. V lost 3 bases and J lost 3; bases outside the gene matches: 5.

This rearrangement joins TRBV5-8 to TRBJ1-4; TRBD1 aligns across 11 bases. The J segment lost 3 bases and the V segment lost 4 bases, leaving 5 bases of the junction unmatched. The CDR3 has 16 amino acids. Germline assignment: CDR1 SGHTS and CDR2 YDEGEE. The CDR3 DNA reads TGTGCCAGCAGCCCCGGGACAGGGGGTGCTAATGAAAAACTGTTTTTT. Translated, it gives CASSPGTGGANEKLFF.

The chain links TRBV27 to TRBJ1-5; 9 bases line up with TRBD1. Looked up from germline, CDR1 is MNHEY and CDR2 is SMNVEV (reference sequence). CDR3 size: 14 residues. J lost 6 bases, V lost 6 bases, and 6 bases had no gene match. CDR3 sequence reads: CASRRGQGVQPQHF. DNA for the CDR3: TGTGCCAGCAGAAGGGGACAGGGAGTTCAGCCCCAGCATTTT.

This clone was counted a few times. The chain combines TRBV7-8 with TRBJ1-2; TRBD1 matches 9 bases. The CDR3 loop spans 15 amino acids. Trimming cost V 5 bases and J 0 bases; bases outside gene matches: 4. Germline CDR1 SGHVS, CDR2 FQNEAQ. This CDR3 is CASSRGQGPNYGYTF. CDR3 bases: TGTGCCAGCAGCCGAGGACAGGGGCCTAACTATGGCTACACCTTC.

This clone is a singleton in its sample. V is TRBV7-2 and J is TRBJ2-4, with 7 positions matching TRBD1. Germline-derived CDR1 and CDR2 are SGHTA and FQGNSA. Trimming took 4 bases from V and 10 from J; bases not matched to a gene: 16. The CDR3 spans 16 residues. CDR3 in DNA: TGTGCCAGCAGCTCCGGGACAGCTAACCTCCCACCGATTCAGTACTTC. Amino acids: CASSSGTANLPPIQYF. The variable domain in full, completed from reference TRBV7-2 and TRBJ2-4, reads GAGVSQSPSNKVTEKGKDVELRCDPISGHTALYWYRQSLGQGLEFLIYFQGNSAPDKSGLPSDRFSAERTGGSVSTLTIQRTQQEDSAVYLCASSSGTANLPPIQYFGAGTRLSVL.

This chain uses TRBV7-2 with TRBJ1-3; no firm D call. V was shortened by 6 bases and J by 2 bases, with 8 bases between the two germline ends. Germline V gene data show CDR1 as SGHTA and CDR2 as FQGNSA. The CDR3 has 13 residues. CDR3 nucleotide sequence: TGTGCCAGCAGGGCCGGCGCTGGAAACACCATATATTTT. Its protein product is CASRAGAGNTIYF.

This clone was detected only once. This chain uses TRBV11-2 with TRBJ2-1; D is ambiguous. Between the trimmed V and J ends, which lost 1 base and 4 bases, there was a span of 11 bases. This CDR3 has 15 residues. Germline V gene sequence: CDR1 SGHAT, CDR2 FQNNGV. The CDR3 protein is CASSLASSQYNEQFF. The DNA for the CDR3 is TGTGCCAGCAGCTTAGCGAGCTCACAGTACAATGAGCAGTTCTTC.

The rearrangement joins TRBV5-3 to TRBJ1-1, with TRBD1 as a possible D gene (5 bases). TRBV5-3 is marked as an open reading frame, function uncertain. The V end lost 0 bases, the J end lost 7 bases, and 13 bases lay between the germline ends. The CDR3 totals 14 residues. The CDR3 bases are TGTGCCAGAAGCTTGGTTAGGGGAGGTATTGAAGCTTTCTTT. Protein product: CARSLVRGGIEAFF.

CDR3 coding DNA: TGTGCCAGCCAGGGAGGGAAAGTACGTTACGAGCAGTACTTC. Its protein product is CASQGGKVRYEQYF. This chain links TRBV6-6 with TRBJ2-7; 7 nucleotides align to TRBD2. This CDR3 is built from 14 residues. CDR1 and CDR2 from the germline V gene are MNHNY and SVGAGI (reference sequence). V dropped 8 bases and J dropped 4; count of bases not matched to a gene: 11.

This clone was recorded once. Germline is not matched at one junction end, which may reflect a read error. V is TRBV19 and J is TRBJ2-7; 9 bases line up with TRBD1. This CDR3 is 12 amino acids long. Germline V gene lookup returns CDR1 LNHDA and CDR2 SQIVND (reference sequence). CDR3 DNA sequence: TGTGCCAGTAGTATGGGACAGGGTACGTTGTCCTTC. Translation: CASSMGQGTLSF. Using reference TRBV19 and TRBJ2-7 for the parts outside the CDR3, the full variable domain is DGGITQSPKYLFRKEGQNVTLSCEQNLNHDAMYWYRQDPGQGLRLIYYSQIVNDFQKGDIAEGYSVSREKKESFPLTVTSAQKNPTAFYLCASSMGQGTLSFGPGTRLTVT.

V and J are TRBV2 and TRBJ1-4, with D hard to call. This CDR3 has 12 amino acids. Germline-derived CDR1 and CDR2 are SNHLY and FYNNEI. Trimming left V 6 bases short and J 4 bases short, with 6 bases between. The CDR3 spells CASSRNNEKLFF. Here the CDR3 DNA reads TGTGCCAGCAGCCGAAATAATGAAAAACTGTTTTTT.

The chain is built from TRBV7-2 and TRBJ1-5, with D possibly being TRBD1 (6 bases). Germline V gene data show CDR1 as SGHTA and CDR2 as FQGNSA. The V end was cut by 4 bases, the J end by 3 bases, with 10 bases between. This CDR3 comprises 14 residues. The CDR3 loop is CASSSGQPNQPQHF. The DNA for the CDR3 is TGTGCCAGCAGCTCGGGACAACCCAATCAGCCCCAGCATTTT.

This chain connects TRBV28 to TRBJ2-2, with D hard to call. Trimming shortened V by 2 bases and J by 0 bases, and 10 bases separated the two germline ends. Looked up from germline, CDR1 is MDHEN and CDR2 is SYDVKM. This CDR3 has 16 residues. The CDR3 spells CASSLTGPSNTGELFF. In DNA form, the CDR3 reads TGTGCCAGCAGTTTAACCGGACCTTCGAACACCGGGGAGCTGTTTTTT. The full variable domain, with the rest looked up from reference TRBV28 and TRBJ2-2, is DVKVTQSSRYLVKRTGEKVFLECVQDMDHENMFWYRQDPGLGLRLIYFSYDVKMKEKGDIPEGYSVSREKKERFSLILESASTNQTSMYLCASSLTGPSNTGELFFGEGSRLTVL.

CDR3 amino acids: CASSKFIRHGGCLSGNTIYF. The CDR3 DNA follows: TGTGCCAGCAGCAAATTTATCCGGCACGGGGGGTGCCTCTCTGGAAACACCATATATTTT. V usage is TRBV21-1 and J usage is TRBJ1-3. TRBV21-1 is labeled a pseudogene. CDR3 length equals 20 residues.

The CDR3 reads CASSQAPPLAGGVYNEQFF. The CDR3 DNA sequence: TGCGCCAGCAGCCAAGCTCCCCCGCTAGCGGGGGGGGTCTACAATGAGCAGTTCTTC. J is TRBJ2-1 and V is TRBV4-1; 12 positions match TRBD2. The CDR3 runs 19 residues. V lost 1 base and J lost 3; bases outside the gene matches: 10. CDR1 and CDR2 from the germline V gene are MGHRA and YSYEKL.

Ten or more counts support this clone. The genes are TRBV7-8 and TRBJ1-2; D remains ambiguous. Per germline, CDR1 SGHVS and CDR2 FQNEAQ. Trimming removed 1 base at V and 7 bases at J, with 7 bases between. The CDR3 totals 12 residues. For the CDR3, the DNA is TGTGCCAGCAGCTTAGAACGGCTTGGCTACACCTTC. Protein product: CASSLERLGYTF.

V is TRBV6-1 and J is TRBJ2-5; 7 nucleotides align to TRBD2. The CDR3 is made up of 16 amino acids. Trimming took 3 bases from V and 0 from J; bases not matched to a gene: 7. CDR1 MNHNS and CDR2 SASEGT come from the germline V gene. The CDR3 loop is CASSDGGSAYQETQYF. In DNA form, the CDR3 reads TGTGCCAGCAGTGACGGCGGGAGCGCGTACCAAGAGACCCAGTACTTC.

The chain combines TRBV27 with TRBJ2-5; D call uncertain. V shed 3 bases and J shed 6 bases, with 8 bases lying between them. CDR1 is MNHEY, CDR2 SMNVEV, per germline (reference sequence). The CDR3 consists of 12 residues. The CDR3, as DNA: TGTGCCAGCAGTTTTTCTTGGCAGACCCAGTACTTC. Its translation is CASSFSWQTQYF.

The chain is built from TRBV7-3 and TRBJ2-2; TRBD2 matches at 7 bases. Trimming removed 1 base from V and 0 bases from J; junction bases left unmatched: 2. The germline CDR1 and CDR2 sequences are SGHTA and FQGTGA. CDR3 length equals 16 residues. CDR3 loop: CASSLRAGANTGELFF. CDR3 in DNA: TGTGCCAGCAGCTTAAGGGCGGGGGCGAACACCGGGGAGCTGTTTTTT.

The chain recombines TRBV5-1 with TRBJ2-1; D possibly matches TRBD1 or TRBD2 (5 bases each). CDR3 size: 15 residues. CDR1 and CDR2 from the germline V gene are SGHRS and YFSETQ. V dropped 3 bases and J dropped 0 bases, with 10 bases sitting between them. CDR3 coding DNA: TGCGCCAGCAGCTCCCGGGACCTCTCCTACAATGAGCAGTTCTTC. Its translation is CASSSRDLSYNEQFF.

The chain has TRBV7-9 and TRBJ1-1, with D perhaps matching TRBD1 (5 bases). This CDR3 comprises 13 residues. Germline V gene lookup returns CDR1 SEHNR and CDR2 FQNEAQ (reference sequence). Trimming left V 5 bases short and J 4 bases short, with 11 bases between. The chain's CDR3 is CASSPPGTTEAFF. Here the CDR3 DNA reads TGTGCCAGCAGCCCGCCGGGGACCACTGAAGCTTTCTTT.

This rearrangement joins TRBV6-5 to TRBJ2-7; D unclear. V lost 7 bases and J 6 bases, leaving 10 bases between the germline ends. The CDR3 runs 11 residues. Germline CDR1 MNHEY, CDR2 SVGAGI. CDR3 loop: CASTRASEQYF. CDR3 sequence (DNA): TGTGCCAGCACCCGCGCTTCCGAGCAGTACTTC.

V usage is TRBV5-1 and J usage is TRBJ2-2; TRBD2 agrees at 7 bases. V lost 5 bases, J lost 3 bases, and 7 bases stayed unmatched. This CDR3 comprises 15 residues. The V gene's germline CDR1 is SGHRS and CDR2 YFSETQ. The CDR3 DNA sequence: TGCGCCAGCAGGAGGCTAGCGGATTACACCGGGGAGCTGTTTTTT. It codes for CASRRLADYTGELFF.

The chain's CDR3 is CASSNRLASSDEQFF. CDR3 in DNA: TGTGCCAGTAGTAATCGACTAGCTTCATCGGATGAGCAGTTCTTC. The V gene is TRBV19, the J gene TRBJ2-1, with 7 bases identical to TRBD2. The V and J ends lost 4 bases and 8 bases, in that order; junction bases with no gene match: 11. Germline loops: CDR1 LNHDA, CDR2 SQIVND (reference sequence). CDR3 length equals 15 residues.

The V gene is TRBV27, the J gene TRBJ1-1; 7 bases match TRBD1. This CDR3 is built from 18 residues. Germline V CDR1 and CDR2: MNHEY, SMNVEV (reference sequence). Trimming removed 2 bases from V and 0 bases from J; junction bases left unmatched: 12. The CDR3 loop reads CASSLPRDSRAMNTEAFF. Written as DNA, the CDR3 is TGTGCCAGCAGTTTACCACGGGACAGTCGAGCGATGAACACTGAAGCTTTCTTT.

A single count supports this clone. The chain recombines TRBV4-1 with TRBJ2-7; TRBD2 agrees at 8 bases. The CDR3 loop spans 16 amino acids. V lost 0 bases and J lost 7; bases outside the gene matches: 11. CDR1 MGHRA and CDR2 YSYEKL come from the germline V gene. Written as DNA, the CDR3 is TGCGCCAGCAGCCAAGATCCAGCGGGAGTCTCATGGGAGCAGTACTTC. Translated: CASSQDPAGVSWEQYF.